The 21 T cell receptor beta chains given below trace back to one sample, sequenced in a study of CD8 T cells in ankylosing spondylitis. TCRdb redid the calling of the 5' RACE reads with MiXCR, one entry per CDR3 protein. Of 230,000 or so distinct CDR3 sequences in the sample, about a sixth were seen once. The sample was blood, either unsorted or a sorted T cell fraction (not recorded which). The receptors derive from a male donor with ankylosing spondylitis or in good health (not recorded which).

The chain has TRBV4-2 and TRBJ2-1; no firm D call. Looked up from germline, CDR1 is LGHNA and CDR2 is YNFKEQ. This CDR3 is built from 16 residues. The V end lost 1 base, the J end lost 0 bases, and 10 bases lay between the germline ends. The chain's CDR3 is CASSQVAESSYNEQFF. CDR3 DNA sequence: TGTGCCAGCAGCCAAGTTGCCGAGTCCTCCTACAATGAGCAGTTCTTC.

This clonotype was observed many times. This rearrangement joins TRBV4-3 to TRBJ2-3; TRBD2 matches 8 bases. J gave up 2 bases and V 4 bases, and 11 bases lay outside the gene matches. CDR1 and CDR2 from the germline V gene are LGHNA and YSLEER. The CDR3 is made up of 17 amino acids. CDR3 amino acids: CASSPGLDILNTDTQYF. As DNA, the CDR3 is TGCGCCAGCAGCCCGGGACTAGATATTTTGAACACAGATACGCAGTATTTT.

This clonotype was picked up a small number of times. The chain employs TRBV29-1 and TRBJ2-1, with D unresolved. With 7 bases removed from V and 4 bases from J, the gap between germline ends came to 20 bases. The CDR3 has 15 residues. Germline lookup yields CDR1 SQVTM and CDR2 ANQGSEA. DNA of the CDR3: TGCAGCGGCCTGGAGCCCGGTTCCCCTTACAATGAGCAGTTCTTC. Encoded protein: CSGLEPGSPYNEQFF.

This clonotype came up a few times. The gene calls are TRBV6-6 and TRBJ2-1; D unresolved. This CDR3 has 11 residues. V was clipped by 8 bases and J by 13 bases, with 15 bases between them. CDR1 and CDR2 (germline): MNHNY, SVGAGI (reference sequence). DNA for the CDR3: TGTGCCAGCTTTCAAAACCAACGTCAGTTCTTC. It specifies CASFQNQRQFF.

The rearrangement links TRBV7-3 to TRBJ2-1; tentative D call: TRBD2 (5 bases). The ends were cut back, 2 bases at V and 7 bases at J, with 12 bases in the middle. This CDR3 region has 14 residues. CDR1 is SGHTA and CDR2 is FQGTGA in the germline V gene. The CDR3 DNA reads TGTGCCAGCAGCTTACCCGGACTCAATAATGAGCAGTTCTTC. It specifies CASSLPGLNNEQFF.

The chain couples TRBV24-1 to TRBJ2-3; D not certain. The V end lost 4 bases, the J end lost 3 bases, and 10 bases lay between the germline ends. The V gene's germline CDR1 is KGHDR and CDR2 SFDVKD. The CDR3 runs 14 residues. CDR3 sequence reads: CATSDPKRTDTQYF. Here the CDR3 DNA reads TGTGCCACCAGTGACCCAAAGAGGACAGATACGCAGTATTTT.

The chain couples TRBV12-3 or TRBV12-4 to TRBJ2-3, with D maybe TRBD2 (5 bases). CDR3 length equals 14 residues. V lost 3 bases, J lost 1 base, and 8 bases lay in between. CDR3 coding DNA: TGTGCCAGCAGTTTTAGCGAGGGCACAGATACGCAGTATTTT. This translates into CASSFSEGTDTQYF.

This clonotype was counted a few times. The chain joins TRBV9 to TRBJ2-1; D tentatively reads TRBD1 or TRBD2 (5 bases each). The CDR3 length is 14 residues. Per the germline V gene, CDR1 is SGDLS and CDR2 is YYNGEE. V lost 4 bases and J 8 bases, leaving 16 bases between the germline ends. DNA of the CDR3: TGTGCCAGCAGCACCTGGGACGGACAAGATGAGCAGTTCTTC. Translation gives CASSTWDGQDEQFF.

This clonotype was counted only a few times. The rearrangement uses TRBV9 and TRBJ2-7, with 7 bases identical to TRBD1. This CDR3 is built from 16 residues. The trim removed 1 base at V and 4 bases at J, leaving 11 bases unmatched. Looked up from germline, CDR1 is SGDLS and CDR2 is YYNGEE. The CDR3 nucleotides are TGTGCCAGCAGCGTAAACCCGACAGGGACGTTGTACGAGCAGTACTTC. It codes for CASSVNPTGTLYEQYF.

This clonotype was observed at least ten times. The chain recombines TRBV4-2 with TRBJ2-3; maybe TRBD1 (6 bases). CDR1 and CDR2 (germline): LGHNA, YNFKEQ. The V and J ends lost 1 base and 2 bases respectively, with 22 bases between them. The CDR3 is 19 amino acids. Here the CDR3 DNA reads TGTGCCAGCAGCCAAGGAAGACAGGCGGGCTTTTATAACACAGATACGCAGTATTTT. It codes for CASSQGRQAGFYNTDTQYF.

This clonotype was counted only a few times. The gene calls are TRBV20-1 and TRBJ2-1; D unresolved. The germline gives CDR1 DFQATT, CDR2 SNEGSKA (reference sequence). The CDR3 contains 13 residues. V lost 1 base to trimming and J lost 8 bases, with 12 bases between them. CDR3 protein: CSARVGERHEQFF. The CDR3 bases are TGCAGTGCTAGAGTTGGGGAAAGGCATGAGCAGTTCTTC.

The J gene is TRBJ2-5, the V gene TRBV20-1; 8 bases align to TRBD2. With V trimmed by 0 bases and J by 5 bases, 8 bases remained unmatched. This CDR3 is 15 amino acids long. From germline, CDR1 is DFQATT and CDR2 SNEGSKA (reference sequence). The DNA of the CDR3 is TGCAGTGCTAGAGAAAGTCCAGCGGGAGTGGAGACCCAGTACTTC. It yields the protein CSARESPAGVETQYF.

This clonotype was seen many times. The chain links TRBV29-1 to TRBJ1-2; D is unclear. The germline gives CDR1 SQVTM, CDR2 ANQGSEA. V was cut by 6 bases and J by 4 bases, with 9 bases left in between. The CDR3 has 11 amino acids. The CDR3 region is CSVPVLYGYTF. The CDR3 DNA is TGCAGCGTCCCGGTCCTCTATGGCTACACCTTC.

J is TRBJ1-1 and V is TRBV29-1; possible D gene TRBD1, 5 bases. In germline, CDR1 is SQVTM, CDR2 ANQGSEA. The CDR3 totals 14 residues. The V end was cut by 5 bases, the J end by 5 bases, with 18 bases between. This CDR3 reads CSVRSNQGGTEAFF. CDR3 DNA: TGCAGCGTTAGATCAAACCAGGGAGGGACTGAAGCTTTCTTT.

V and J are TRBV6-1 and TRBJ2-1; D may be TRBD2 (6 bases). The germline V gene has CDR1 MNHNS and CDR2 SASEGT. The CDR3 contains 16 residues. Trimming stripped 5 bases from V and 5 bases from J, with 19 bases between. CDR3: CASSPELGRSHNEQFF. The CDR3 bases are TGTGCCAGCAGTCCAGAGCTTGGGAGGTCGCACAATGAGCAGTTCTTC.

This clonotype was detected a few times. The CDR3 here is CASSPGGTQVDSPLHF. CDR3 nucleotide sequence: TGTGCCAGCAGCCCTGGTGGTACACAGGTAGATTCACCCCTCCACTTT. The V gene is TRBV5-5, the J gene TRBJ1-6, with D possibly being TRBD1 (5 bases). The CDR3 has 16 residues. CDR1 and CDR2 from the germline V gene are SGHKS and YYEKEE (reference sequence). The germline V and J ends were trimmed by 4 bases and 8 bases, with 19 bases remaining between them.

J is TRBJ2-7 and V is TRBV6-6, with 9 bases matching TRBD1. V lost 11 bases and J lost 2; bases outside the gene matches: 4. Germline V lookup: CDR1 MNHNY, CDR2 SVGAGI (reference sequence). This CDR3 has 12 amino acids. The DNA of the CDR3 is TGTGCCGGGGGACAGGGAACCTACGAGCAGTACTTC. It encodes CAGGQGTYEQYF.

CDR3 in DNA: TGTGCCAGCAGCGTAGGGGGTTCAGCGCAGCGGGAGACCCAGTACTTC. Protein: CASSVGGSAQRETQYF. This rearrangement joins TRBV9 to TRBJ2-5; maybe TRBD2 (5 bases). Germline V gene sequence: CDR1 SGDLS, CDR2 YYNGEE. The CDR3 is made up of 16 amino acids. Trimming removed 0 bases at V and 5 bases at J, with 17 bases between.

The chain uses TRBV7-2 and TRBJ2-7; the match to TRBD2 covers 7 bases. Germline V gives CDR1 SGHTA, CDR2 FQGNSA. CDR3 length: 13 residues. The ends lost 4 bases at V and 5 bases at J; junction bases unmatched: 5. CDR3 bases: TGTGCCAGCAGCTGGGCTAGCGGAGACGAGCAGTACTTC. Translated: CASSWASGDEQYF. Supplemented by reference TRBV7-2 and TRBJ2-7, the full variable domain reads GAGVSQSPSNKVTEKGKDVELRCDPISGHTALYWYRQSLGQGLEFLIYFQGNSAPDKSGLPSDRFSAERTGGSVSTLTIQRTQQEDSAVYLCASSWASGDEQYFGPGTRLTVT.

The CDR3 protein is CASTRTLADTDTQYF. DNA for the CDR3: TGTGCCAGCACCCGAACGCTAGCGGACACAGATACGCAGTATTTT. This chain uses TRBV7-9 with TRBJ2-3; 7 bases fit TRBD2. The CDR3 has 15 residues. The germline V gene has CDR1 SEHNR and CDR2 FQNEAQ (reference sequence). Unmatched junction bases numbered 9, after V lost 7 bases and J lost 2 bases.

This clonotype was detected only once. J is TRBJ1-2 and V is TRBV4-1; possibly TRBD1 for D (6 bases). Trimming pared 4 bases from V and 4 bases from J, leaving 19 bases between. CDR3 length equals 16 residues. Germline V gene data show CDR1 as MGHRA and CDR2 as YSYEKL. As DNA, the CDR3 is TGCGCCAGCAGCCGCGGAGGAGGGGGGGCGGGCTATGGCTACACCTTC. Its protein product is CASSRGGGGAGYGYTF.